A single sample is the source of the 26 T cell receptor beta chains below, sequenced in a study of immune evolution from preneoplasia to lung adenocarcinoma. Assay used: immunoSEQ multiplex PCR; TCRdb lists only in-frame clones, some missing. The profile covers approximately 6,000 clones, with 75% to 90% appearing a single time and less than 3% taken by the ten largest. Sequencing input: FFPE lung adenocarcinoma in situ tissue. The origin of the receptors is a donor at least 70 years old with lung adenocarcinoma.

The chain employs TRBV23-1 and TRBJ1-5; D remains unclear. TRBV23-1 is an ORF for which the function is uncertain. Trimming shortened V by 3 bases and J by 4 bases, and 13 bases separated the two germline ends. This CDR3 is built from 15 residues. CDR3 residues: CASSHRFRDNQPQHF. CDR3 in DNA: TGCGCCAGCAGTCACCGATTTAGGGATAATCAGCCCCAGCATTTT.

This sequence joins TRBV5-1 and TRBJ2-1, with 8 bases lining up with TRBD2. CDR1 SGHRS and CDR2 YFSETQ come from the germline V gene. The CDR3 is made up of 15 amino acids. V shed 5 bases and J 0 bases; nucleotides not matched to a gene: 4. The CDR3 DNA sequence: TGCGCCAGCAGGGGGAGCGGGAGCTCCTACAATGAGCAGTTCTTC. Translated, it gives CASRGSGSSYNEQFF.

The rearrangement links TRBV14 to TRBJ2-7; D is possibly TRBD1 or TRBD2 (5 bases each). V was shortened by 5 bases and J by 6 bases, with 17 bases between the two germline ends. The CDR3 sequence is 14 residues long. The germline gives CDR1 SGHDN, CDR2 FVKESK. The chain's CDR3 is CASSYGHPGAEQYF. CDR3 in DNA: TGTGCCAGCAGCTACGGACACCCCGGGGCCGAGCAGTACTTC.

This chain joins TRBV11-2 and TRBJ2-2; a weak D match, TRBD2 (5 bases). Deletions cut 3 bases from V and 5 bases from J, with 16 bases between. CDR3 length: 16 amino acids. The germline gives CDR1 SGHAT, CDR2 FQNNGV. The CDR3 nucleotides read TGTGCCAGCAGCTTCTCTTCGGCTAGCAGTACCGGGGAGCTGTTTTTT. Residues: CASSFSSASSTGELFF.

V is TRBV7-2 and J is TRBJ2-1; no definite D call. Germline V CDR1 and CDR2: SGHTA, FQGNSA. The CDR3 sequence is 12 residues long. The V and J ends lost 3 bases and 4 bases respectively, with 4 bases between them. The CDR3 bases are TGTGCCAGCAGCTTCTCTTACAATGAGCAGTTCTTC. It codes for CASSFSYNEQFF.

V is TRBV2 and J is TRBJ1-1; D call uncertain. V lost 2 bases, J lost 6 bases, and 10 bases lay in between. The CDR3 has 13 amino acids. The V gene's germline CDR1 is SNHLY and CDR2 FYNNEI. In DNA, the CDR3 is TGTGCCAGCAGTGAAAGGGTGTTGGCTGAAGCTTTCTTT. Encoded protein: CASSERVLAEAFF.

The V and J genes are TRBV5-1 and TRBJ2-2; D possibly corresponds to TRBD2 (6 bases). Trimming stripped 0 bases from V and 5 bases from J, with 8 bases between. Germline CDR1 SGHRS, CDR2 YFSETQ. The CDR3 totals 14 residues. The CDR3 spells CASSLEEGTGELFF. The CDR3 nucleotides read TGCGCCAGCAGCTTGGAGGAGGGAACCGGGGAGCTGTTTTTT.

The rearrangement links TRBV2 to TRBJ2-6; D gene unclear. The CDR3 length is 20 residues. Germline V lookup: CDR1 SNHLY, CDR2 FYNNEI. V gave up 4 bases and J gave up 1 base, with 23 bases separating them. CDR3 sequence reads: CASSGSSWQSWVSGANVLTF. The CDR3 bases are TGTGCCAGCAGTGGATCTTCGTGGCAGTCATGGGTGTCTGGGGCCAACGTCCTGACTTTC.

This chain joins TRBV6-4 and TRBJ1-5; D ambiguous. Germline-derived CDR1 and CDR2 are MRHNA and SNTAGT. The V end lost 4 bases, the J end lost 1 base, and 17 bases lay between the germline ends. The CDR3 is made up of 17 amino acids. The CDR3 bases are TGTGCCAGCAGTGGCGTGGACTACCCGCCGAGCAATCAGCCCCAGCATTTT. Encoded protein: CASSGVDYPPSNQPQHF.

This CDR3 is CASSYSLDRRQNIQYF. Here the CDR3 DNA reads TGTGCCAGCAGTTACTCGTTGGACAGGAGGCAAAACATTCAGTACTTC. V is TRBV6-5 and J is TRBJ2-4, with 7 bases lining up with TRBD1. Germline-derived CDR1 and CDR2 are MNHEY and SVGAGI. The CDR3 is 16 residues long. Losses at the gene ends were 0 bases for V and 5 bases for J; bases not matched to a gene: 7.

The count of this clone is one. The V and J genes are TRBV7-9 and TRBJ2-7; TRBD2 is a possible D gene (5 bases). Germline CDR1 reads SEHNR; CDR2 reads FQNEAQ (reference sequence). The V end lost 1 base, the J end lost 0 bases, and 7 bases lay between the germline ends. The CDR3 has 14 amino acids. The CDR3 coding sequence is TGTGCCAGCAGCTTAGGGACTGGCTCCTACGAGCAGTACTTC. The encoded protein is CASSLGTGSYEQYF.

The V call is TRBV5-6, the J call TRBJ1-2; possible D gene TRBD1, 5 bases. CDR3 size: 13 residues. Per the germline V gene, CDR1 is SGHDT and CDR2 is YYEEEE. V was cut by 1 base and J by 4 bases, with 8 bases left in between. The CDR3 DNA reads as TGTGCCAGCAGCTTGATAGGGGTCTATGGCTACACCTTC. Amino acids: CASSLIGVYGYTF.

The rearrangement joins TRBV10-3 to TRBJ2-2; TRBD2 might be the D (6 bases). V lost 7 bases to trimming and J lost 3 bases, with 12 bases between them. Germline CDR1 ENHRY, CDR2 SYGVKD. CDR3 length: 14 residues. The chain's CDR3 is CAIKGGGDTGELFF. DNA of the CDR3: TGTGCCATCAAGGGAGGCGGGGACACCGGGGAGCTGTTTTTT.

The J gene is TRBJ1-1, the V gene TRBV14; possible D gene TRBD1, 6 bases. This CDR3 comprises 14 residues. Trimming pared 5 bases from V and 1 base from J, leaving 11 bases between. Germline CDR1 and CDR2: SGHDN and FVKESK. In nucleotides, the CDR3 is TGTGCCAGCAGCTCCCGGGACACGAACACTGAAGCTTTCTTT. Amino acids: CASSSRDTNTEAFF.

This clone was detected only once. The gene calls are TRBV10-3 and TRBJ1-1, with D perhaps TRBD1 (6 bases). Germline CDR1 and CDR2: ENHRY and SYGVKD. This CDR3 is 13 amino acids long. Between the trimmed V and J ends, which lost 8 bases and 0 bases, there was a span of 10 bases. In DNA form, the CDR3 reads TGTGCCATCCGGACAGACATGAACACTGAAGCTTTCTTT. This translates into CAIRTDMNTEAFF.

The chain carries TRBV5-6 and TRBJ2-7; TRBD2 matches 8 bases. J gave up 5 bases and V 4 bases, and 14 bases lay outside the gene matches. Germline V CDR1 and CDR2: SGHDT, YYEEEE. The CDR3 spans 16 residues. CDR3 sequence (DNA): TGTGCCAGCAGCCGTTCACGGGGGGGGATTGGGAACGAGCAGTACTTC. As protein: CASSRSRGGIGNEQYF.

This clone was recorded only once. This chain links TRBV18 with TRBJ2-5; tentatively, D is TRBD1 (6 bases). The germline V gene has CDR1 KGHSH and CDR2 LQKENI. V was pared by 3 bases and J by 5 bases, with 16 bases between. The CDR3 covers 15 residues. CDR3 DNA sequence: TGTGCCAGCTCACCGGGACAAGGCTTAAGGGAGACCCAGTACTTC. Residues: CASSPGQGLRETQYF.

This clone was picked up one time. The chain recombines TRBV21-1 with TRBJ2-3; the table assigns TRBD1, which was not confirmed against the DNA. TRBV21-1 is a recognized pseudogene. CDR3 length: 15 amino acids. CDR3 in amino acids: CASSPYRGRQDTQYF. CDR3 bases: TGTGCCAGCAGTCCTTACAGGGGGCGTCAGGATACGCAGTATTTT.

This clone was observed once. This chain connects TRBV5-1 to TRBJ2-1; D is ambiguous. Germline lookup yields CDR1 SGHRS and CDR2 YFSETQ. The V end was cut by 0 bases, the J end by 6 bases, with 13 bases between. This CDR3 comprises 15 residues. The CDR3 sequence is CASSLAPRLVNEQFF. The CDR3 region has the DNA TGCGCCAGCAGCTTGGCGCCCCGGTTGGTCAATGAGCAGTTCTTC.

The chain links TRBV11-2 to TRBJ1-2; D is unresolved. Germline assignment: CDR1 SGHAT and CDR2 FQNNGV. Deletions cut 0 bases from V and 4 bases from J, with 9 bases between. This CDR3 spans 14 amino acids. CDR3 in amino acids: CASSLDGGLYGYTF. CDR3 sequence (DNA): TGTGCCAGCAGCTTAGATGGTGGCCTCTATGGCTACACCTTC.

V is TRBV10-2 and J is TRBJ2-1; 11 bases are shared with TRBD2. The trim removed 8 bases at V and 7 bases at J, leaving 10 bases unmatched. The length of the CDR3 is 15 residues. From germline, CDR1 is WSHSY and CDR2 SAAADI. The CDR3 loop is CASCLAGGPRNEQFF. The CDR3 bases are TGCGCCAGCTGTTTAGCGGGAGGGCCACGGAATGAGCAGTTCTTC.

J is TRBJ2-1 and V is TRBV21-1; TRBD2, the table's D call, lacks a check against the DNA. TRBV21-1 is a recognized pseudogene. This CDR3 contains 15 residues. The CDR3 loop is CANGTSQPSYNEQFF. In DNA form, the CDR3 reads TGTGCCAACGGGACTAGCCAACCATCCTACAATGAGCAGTTCTTC.

The V and J genes are TRBV10-3 and TRBJ2-7; D is possibly TRBD1 (6 bases). This CDR3 has 11 amino acids. Germline V gene data show CDR1 as ENHRY and CDR2 as SYGVKD. V dropped 9 bases and J dropped 6 bases, with 12 bases sitting between them. Written as DNA, the CDR3 is TGTGCCATAACGCAGGGGACCGAGCAGTACTTC. This translates into CAITQGTEQYF.

The chain recombines TRBV30 with TRBJ2-7; the D call may be TRBD1 or TRBD2 (5 bases each). V was trimmed by 5 bases and J by 3 bases, leaving 17 bases between them. Germline values: CDR1 GTSNPN, CDR2 SVGIG (reference sequence). The CDR3 runs 14 residues. The CDR3 protein is CAWRPPGPIYEQYF. CDR3 nucleotides: TGTGCCTGGCGGCCGCCGGGACCGATCTACGAGCAGTACTTC. Complete variable domain (other parts from reference TRBV30 and TRBJ2-7): SQTIHQWPATLVQPVGSPLSLECTVEGTSNPNLYWYRQAAGRGLQLLFYSVGIGQISSEVPQNLSASRPQDRQFILSSKKLLLSDSGFYLCAWRPPGPIYEQYFGPGTRLTVT.

This sequence joins TRBV6-5 and TRBJ1-1, with D unresolved. Trimming left V 6 bases short and J 5 bases short, with 16 bases between. Germline CDR1 MNHEY, CDR2 SVGAGI. This CDR3 has 14 residues. The CDR3 sequence: CASSRGLGETEAFF. The CDR3 DNA follows: TGTGCCAGCAGCCGAGGGCTTGGGGAGACTGAAGCTTTCTTT.

The chain employs TRBV7-6 and TRBJ2-7, with 8 bases matching TRBD2. V gave up 2 bases and J gave up 0 bases; unmatched junction bases: 0. The CDR3 contains 14 residues. Per the germline V gene, CDR1 is SGHVS and CDR2 is FNYEAQ. The CDR3 here is CASSLSGSSYEQYF. CDR3 nucleotides: TGTGCCAGCAGCTTAAGCGGGAGCTCCTACGAGCAGTACTTC.